This T cell receptor (beta chain) appears in the sequencing data of a study of blood T cell repertoires in COVID-19. Study information: T cells, B-cell-depleted T cells, or PBMCs provided the cDNA or gDNA that served as material.

Produced via immunoSEQ multiplex PCR; TCRdb's table is partial and in-frame only. Here the sample spans more than 85,000 clones, around 72% being singletons. This clone was seen a few times. This CDR3 has 15 amino acids. V gave up 4 bases and J gave up 6 bases; unmatched junction bases: 6. Germline CDR1 reads LGHDT; CDR2 reads YNNKEL (reference sequence). Sequenced input: peripheral blood. The sequence derives from a man between 65 and 85 years old with acute or convalescent COVID-19. V usage is TRBV3-1 (or the pseudogene TRBV3-2) and J usage is TRBJ2-2; 9 bases are shared with TRBD1. The CDR3 coding sequence is TGTGCCAGCAGCCCGGGACAGGGTGACGCCGGGGAGCTGTTTTTT. Protein: CASSPGQGDAGELFF.